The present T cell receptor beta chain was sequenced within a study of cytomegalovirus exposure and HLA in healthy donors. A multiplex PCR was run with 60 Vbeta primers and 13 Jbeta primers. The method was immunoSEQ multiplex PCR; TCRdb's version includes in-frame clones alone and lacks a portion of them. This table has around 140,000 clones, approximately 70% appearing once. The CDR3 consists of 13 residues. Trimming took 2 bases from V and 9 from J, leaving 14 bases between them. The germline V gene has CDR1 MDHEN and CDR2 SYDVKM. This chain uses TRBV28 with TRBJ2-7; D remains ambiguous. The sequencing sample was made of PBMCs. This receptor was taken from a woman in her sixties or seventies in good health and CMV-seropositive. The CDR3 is CASSLNSQVGQYF. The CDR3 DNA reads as TGTGCCAGCAGTTTAAACAGTCAAGTCGGGCAGTACTTC. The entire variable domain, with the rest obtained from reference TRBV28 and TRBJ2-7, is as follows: DVKVTQSSRYLVKRTGEKVFLECVQDMDHENMFWYRQDPGLGLRLIYFSYDVKMKEKGDIPEGYSVSREKKERFSLILESASTNQTSMYLCASSLNSQVGQYFGPGTRLTVT.